This TCR beta chain was recorded in a study of T-cell memory formation after mild COVID-19. Turning to the study itself: Most TCR clusters belonged to a single donor.

This clonotype was detected a few times. The antigen remains unidentified. General study points: The finding that pre-infection memory included some responding clones suggested that cross-reactive memory joined. Of the contracting clones, CD4+ ones lay mainly in CM and EM, and CD8+ ones in EMRA.

TCRdb re-analysed the 5' RACE reads in MiXCR, keeping a single row per CDR3 protein. There are about 410,000 distinct CDR3 sequences in the sample; about 25% occur only once, and around 13% lies in the top ten. The CDR3 runs to 12 residues. CDR1 is SQVTM and CDR2 is ANQGSEA in the germline V gene. The V end lost 3 bases, the J end lost 5 bases, and 10 bases lay between the germline ends. The chain is built from TRBV29-1 and TRBJ2-5; D might be TRBD1 (5 bases). This receptor was obtained from an adult woman who had mild COVID-19 (a few samples of this study predate the infection). Cell type and time point are not known. Material: PBMCs or a T cell subset sorted from them (not recorded which). CDR3 amino acids: CSVDGARETQYF. The CDR3 DNA reads TGCAGCGTTGATGGGGCGCGGGAGACCCAGTACTTC.